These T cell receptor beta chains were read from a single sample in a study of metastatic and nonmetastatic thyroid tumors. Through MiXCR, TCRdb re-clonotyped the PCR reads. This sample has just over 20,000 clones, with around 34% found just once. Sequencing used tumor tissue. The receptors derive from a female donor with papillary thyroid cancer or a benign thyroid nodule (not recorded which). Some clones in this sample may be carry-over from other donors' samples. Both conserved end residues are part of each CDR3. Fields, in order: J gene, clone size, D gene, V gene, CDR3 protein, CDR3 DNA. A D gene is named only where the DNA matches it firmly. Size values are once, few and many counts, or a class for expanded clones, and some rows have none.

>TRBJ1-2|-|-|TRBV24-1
CATSGDMGYTF
TGTGCCACCTCAGGGGACATGGGCTACACCTTC
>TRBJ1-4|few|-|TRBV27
CASSPAAGSEKLFF
TGTGCCAGCAGCCCCGCGGCGGGTAGTGAAAAACTGTTTTTT
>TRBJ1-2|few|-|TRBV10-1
CASHRGGYTF
TGCGCCAGCCACCGGGGGGGCTACACCTTC
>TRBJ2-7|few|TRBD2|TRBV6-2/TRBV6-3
CASSPTSGHAYEQYF
TGTGCCAGCAGTCCCACTAGCGGGCACGCCTACGAGCAGTACTTC
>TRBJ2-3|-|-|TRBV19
CASSLDAADTQYF
TGTGCCAGTAGTCTGGACGCCGCGGATACGCAGTATTTT
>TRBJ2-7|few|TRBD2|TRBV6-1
CASRGGAYEQYF
TGTGCCAGCCGGGGGGGAGCCTACGAGCAGTACTTC
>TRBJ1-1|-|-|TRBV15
CATSVSQGNTEAFF
TGTGCCACCAGTGTGTCACAGGGGAACACTGAAGCTTTCTTT
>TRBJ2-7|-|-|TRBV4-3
CASSQDGRDPYEQYF
TGCGCCAGCAGCCAAGACGGACGGGACCCATACGAGCAGTACTTC
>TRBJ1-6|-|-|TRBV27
CASYQRLTGPYNSPLHF
TGTGCCAGCTATCAGAGACTTACAGGACCCTATAATTCACCCCTCCACTTT
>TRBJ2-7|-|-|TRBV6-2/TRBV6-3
CASSYSAASGYEQYF
TGTGCCAGCAGTTACTCGGCGGCAAGCGGCTACGAGCAGTACTTC
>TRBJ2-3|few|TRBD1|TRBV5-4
CASSLGQGTTDTQYF
TGTGCCAGCAGCTTGGGACAGGGTACCACAGATACGCAGTATTTT
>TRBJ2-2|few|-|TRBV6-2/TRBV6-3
CASSYFGTGELFF
TGTGCCAGCAGTTACTTTGGGACCGGGGAGCTGTTTTTT
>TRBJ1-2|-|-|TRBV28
CASSLSRALTNYGYTF
TGTGCCAGCAGTTTAAGTCGGGCTCTTACTAACTATGGCTACACCTTC
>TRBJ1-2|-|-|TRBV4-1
CASSQEGAYGYTF
TGCGCCAGCAGCCAAGAAGGAGCCTATGGCTACACCTTC
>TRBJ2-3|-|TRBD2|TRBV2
CASSGLAISSTDTQYF
TGTGCCAGCAGTGGACTAGCGATATCTAGCACAGATACGCAGTATTTT
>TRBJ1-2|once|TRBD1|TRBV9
CASRTTGSDYGYTF
TGTGCCAGCAGGACGACAGGGAGCGACTATGGCTACACCTTC
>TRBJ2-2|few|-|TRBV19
CASSFLSVTGELFF
TGTGCCAGTAGTTTCCTTAGCGTTACCGGGGAGCTGTTTTTT
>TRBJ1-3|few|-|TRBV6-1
CASSEARGWGGNTIYF
TGTGCCAGCAGTGAAGCCCGGGGATGGGGTGGAAACACCATATATTTT
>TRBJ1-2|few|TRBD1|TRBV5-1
CASSLGQGNSPTYGYTF
TGCGCCAGCAGCTTGGGACAGGGGAATTCGCCGACCTATGGCTACACCTTC
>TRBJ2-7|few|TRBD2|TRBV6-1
CATGTSGSWEQYF
TGTGCCACCGGGACTAGCGGTTCCTGGGAGCAGTACTTC
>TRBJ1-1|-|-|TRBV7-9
CASSFNRGLNTEAFF
TGTGCCAGCAGCTTCAACAGAGGATTGAACACTGAAGCTTTCTTT
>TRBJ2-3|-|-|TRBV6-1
CASSEWAGALGTDTQYF
TGTGCCAGCAGTGAGTGGGCCGGGGCCCTAGGCACAGATACGCAGTATTTT
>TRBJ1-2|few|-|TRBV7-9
CASVEAPYGYTF
TGTGCCAGCGTGGAGGCTCCTTATGGCTACACCTTC
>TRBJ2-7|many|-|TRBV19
CASSAGAAGGEQYF
TGTGCCAGTAGTGCGGGGGCCGCCGGAGGCGAGCAGTACTTC
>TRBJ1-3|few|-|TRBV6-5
CASSYSTNGAGNTIYF
TGTGCCAGCAGTTACTCGACTAACGGGGCTGGAAACACCATATATTTT
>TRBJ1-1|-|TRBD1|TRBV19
CASSKAPGTENTEAFF
TGTGCCAGTAGTAAGGCTCCCGGGACAGAGAACACTGAAGCTTTCTTT
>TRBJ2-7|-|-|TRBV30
CAWSSTTEQYF
TGTGCCTGGAGTTCCACCACCGAGCAGTACTTC
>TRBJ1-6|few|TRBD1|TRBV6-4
CASRRDSAINSPLHF
TGTGCCAGCAGGAGGGACAGCGCTATCAATTCACCCCTCCACTTT
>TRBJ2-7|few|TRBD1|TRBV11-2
CASSPGTVIEQYF
TGTGCCAGCAGCCCTGGGACAGTAATCGAGCAGTACTTC
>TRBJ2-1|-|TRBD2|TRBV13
CASRWGGWYSYNEQFF
TGTGCCAGCCGCTGGGGGGGGTGGTACTCCTACAATGAGCAGTTCTTC
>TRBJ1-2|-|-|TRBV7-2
CASSQGHNYGYTF
TGTGCCAGCAGCCAGGGGCATAACTATGGCTACACCTTC
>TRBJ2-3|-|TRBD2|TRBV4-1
CASSAQAGGIADTQYF
TGCGCCAGCAGCGCGCAGGCGGGGGGGATTGCAGATACGCAGTATTTT
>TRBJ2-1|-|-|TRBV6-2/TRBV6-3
CASSYSGRPNEQFF
TGTGCCAGCAGTTACTCGGGTAGGCCCAATGAGCAGTTCTTC
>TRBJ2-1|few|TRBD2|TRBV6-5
CASSNPRTSGVEQFF
TGTGCCAGCAGTAACCCACGTACTAGCGGAGTTGAGCAGTTCTTC
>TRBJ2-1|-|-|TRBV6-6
CASSYYGLYNEQFF
TGTGCCAGCAGTTATTACGGACTCTATAATGAGCAGTTCTTC
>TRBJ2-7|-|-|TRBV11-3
CASSPDSGLSYEQYF
TGTGCCAGCAGCCCTGATTCGGGTCTCTCCTACGAGCAGTACTTC
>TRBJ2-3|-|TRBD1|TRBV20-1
CSARDRVGLLSTDTQYF
TGCAGTGCTAGGGACAGGGTGGGGCTTCTAAGCACAGATACGCAGTATTTT
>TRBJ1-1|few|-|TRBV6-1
CASQGAGHPNTEAFF
TGTGCCAGCCAAGGGGCTGGACATCCGAACACTGAAGCTTTCTTT
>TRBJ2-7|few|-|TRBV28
CASSSGSSYEQYF
TGTGCCAGCAGCTCAGGGAGCTCCTACGAGCAGTACTTC
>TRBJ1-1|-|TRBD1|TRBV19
CATGLTGGYTEAFF
TGTGCCACCGGGCTGACAGGGGGCTACACTGAAGCTTTCTTT
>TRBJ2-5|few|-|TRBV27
CASSPRGRETQYF
TGTGCCAGCAGCCCTAGAGGTCGGGAGACCCAGTACTTC
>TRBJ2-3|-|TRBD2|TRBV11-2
CASSLRSGGRTDTQYF
TGTGCCAGCAGCTTAAGGAGCGGGGGCCGCACAGATACGCAGTATTTT
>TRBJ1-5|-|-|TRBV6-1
CASSEAGQPQHF
TGTGCCAGCAGTGAAGCAGGTCAGCCCCAGCATTTT
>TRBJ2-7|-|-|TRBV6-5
CASSYPGLARHSYEQYF
TGTGCCAGCAGTTACCCAGGGCTAGCGCGCCACTCCTACGAGCAGTACTTC
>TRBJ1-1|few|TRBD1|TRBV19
CASRPAGGTEAFF
TGTGCCAGCCGACCGGCAGGGGGCACTGAAGCTTTCTTT
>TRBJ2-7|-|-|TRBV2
CASSPSDNTYEQYF
TGTGCCAGCAGTCCATCGGACAACACCTACGAGCAGTACTTC